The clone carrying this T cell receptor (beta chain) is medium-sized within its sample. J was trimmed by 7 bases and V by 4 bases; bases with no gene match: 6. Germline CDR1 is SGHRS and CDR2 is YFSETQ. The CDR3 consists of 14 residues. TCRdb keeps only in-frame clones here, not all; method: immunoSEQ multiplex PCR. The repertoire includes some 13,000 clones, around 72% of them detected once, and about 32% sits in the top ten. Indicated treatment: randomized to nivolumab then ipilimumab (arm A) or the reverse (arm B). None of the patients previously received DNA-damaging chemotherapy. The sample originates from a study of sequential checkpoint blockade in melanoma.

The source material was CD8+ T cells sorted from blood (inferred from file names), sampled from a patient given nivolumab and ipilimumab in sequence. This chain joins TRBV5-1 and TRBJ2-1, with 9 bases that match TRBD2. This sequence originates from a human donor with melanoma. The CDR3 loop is CASSPGLAGNEQFF. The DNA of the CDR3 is TGCGCCAGCAGCCCGGGACTAGCAGGTAATGAGCAGTTCTTC. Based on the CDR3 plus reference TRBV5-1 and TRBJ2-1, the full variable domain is KAGVTQTPRYLIKTRGQQVTLSCSPISGHRSVSWYQQTPGQGLQFLFEYFSETQRNKGNFPGRFSGRQFSNSRSEMNVSTLELGDSALYLCASSPGLAGNEQFFGPGTRLTVL.